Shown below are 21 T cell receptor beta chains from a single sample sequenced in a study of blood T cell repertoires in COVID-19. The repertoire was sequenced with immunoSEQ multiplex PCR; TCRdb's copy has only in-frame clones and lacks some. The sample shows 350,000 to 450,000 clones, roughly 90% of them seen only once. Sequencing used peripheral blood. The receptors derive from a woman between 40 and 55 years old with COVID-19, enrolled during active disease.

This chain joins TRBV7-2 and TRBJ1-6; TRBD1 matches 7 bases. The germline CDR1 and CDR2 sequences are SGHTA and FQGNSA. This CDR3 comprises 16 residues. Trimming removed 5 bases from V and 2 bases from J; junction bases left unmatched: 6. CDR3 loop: CASSGVTGAYNSPLHF. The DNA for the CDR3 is TGTGCCAGCAGCGGGGTAACAGGGGCCTATAATTCACCCCTCCACTTT.

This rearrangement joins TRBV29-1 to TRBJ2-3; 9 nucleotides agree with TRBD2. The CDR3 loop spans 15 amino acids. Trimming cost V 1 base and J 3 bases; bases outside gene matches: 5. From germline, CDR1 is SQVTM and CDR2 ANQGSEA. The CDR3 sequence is CSVEVAGVGTDTQYF. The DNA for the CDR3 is TGCAGCGTTGAAGTAGCGGGAGTGGGGACAGATACGCAGTATTTT.

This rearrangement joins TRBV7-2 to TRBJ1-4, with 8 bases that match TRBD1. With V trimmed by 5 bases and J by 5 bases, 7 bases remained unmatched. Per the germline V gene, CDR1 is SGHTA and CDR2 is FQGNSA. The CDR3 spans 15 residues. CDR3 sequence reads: CASSLQTGENEKLFF. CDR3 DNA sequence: TGTGCCAGCAGCCTACAGACAGGGGAGAATGAAAAACTGTTTTTT.

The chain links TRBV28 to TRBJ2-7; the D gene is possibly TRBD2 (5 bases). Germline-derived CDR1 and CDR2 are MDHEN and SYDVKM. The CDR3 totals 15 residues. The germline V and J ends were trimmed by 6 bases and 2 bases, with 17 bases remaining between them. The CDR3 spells CASSLDPGVAYEQYF. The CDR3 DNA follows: TGTGCCAGCAGCCTAGATCCCGGGGTGGCCTACGAGCAGTACTTC.

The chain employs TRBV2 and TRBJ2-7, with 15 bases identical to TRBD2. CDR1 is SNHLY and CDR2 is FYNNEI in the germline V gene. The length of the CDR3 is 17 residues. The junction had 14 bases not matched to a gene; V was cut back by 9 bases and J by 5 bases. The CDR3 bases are TGTGCCAGAAGAATAAGGACTAGCGGGGGGGCAGAAGACGAGCAGTACTTC. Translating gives CARRIRTSGGAEDEQYF. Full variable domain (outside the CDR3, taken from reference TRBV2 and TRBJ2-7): EPEVTQTPSHQVTQMGQEVILRCVPISNHLYFYWYRQILGQKVEFLVSFYNNEISEKSEIFDDQFSVERPDGSNFTLKIRSTKLEDSAMYFCARRIRTSGGAEDEQYFGPGTRLTVT.

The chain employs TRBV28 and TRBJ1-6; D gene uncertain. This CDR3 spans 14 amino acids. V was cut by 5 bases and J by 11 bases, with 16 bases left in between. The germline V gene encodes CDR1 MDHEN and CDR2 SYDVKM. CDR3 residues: CASSTTVAAAPLHF. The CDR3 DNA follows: TGTGCCAGCAGTACAACGGTCGCGGCGGCACCCCTCCACTTT.

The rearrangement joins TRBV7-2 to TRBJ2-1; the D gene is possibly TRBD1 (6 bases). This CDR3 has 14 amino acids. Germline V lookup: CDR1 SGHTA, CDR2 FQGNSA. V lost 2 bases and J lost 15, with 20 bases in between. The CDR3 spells CASSLRNREQGLFF. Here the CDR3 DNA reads TGTGCCAGCAGCTTAAGGAATCGGGAACAGGGCCTGTTCTTC.

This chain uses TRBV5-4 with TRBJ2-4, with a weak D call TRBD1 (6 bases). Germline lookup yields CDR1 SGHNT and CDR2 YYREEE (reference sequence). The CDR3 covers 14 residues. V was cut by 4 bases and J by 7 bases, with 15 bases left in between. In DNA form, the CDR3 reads TGTGCCAGCAGCACTGGACAGTCGATGAACATTCAGTACTTC. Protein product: CASSTGQSMNIQYF.

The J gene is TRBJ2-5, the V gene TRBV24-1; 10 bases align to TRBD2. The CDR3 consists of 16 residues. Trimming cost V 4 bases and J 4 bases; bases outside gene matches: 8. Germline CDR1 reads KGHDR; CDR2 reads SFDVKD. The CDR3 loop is CATSEGSGRGGETQYF. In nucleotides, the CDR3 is TGTGCCACCAGTGAAGGAAGCGGGAGGGGGGGAGAGACCCAGTACTTC.

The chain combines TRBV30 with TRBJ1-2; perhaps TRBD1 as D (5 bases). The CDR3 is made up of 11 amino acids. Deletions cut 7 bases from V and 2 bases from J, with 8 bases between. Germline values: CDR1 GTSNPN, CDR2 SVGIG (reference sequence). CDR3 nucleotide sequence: TGTGCCTCCAAGGGGAACTATGGCTACACCTTC. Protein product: CASKGNYGYTF.

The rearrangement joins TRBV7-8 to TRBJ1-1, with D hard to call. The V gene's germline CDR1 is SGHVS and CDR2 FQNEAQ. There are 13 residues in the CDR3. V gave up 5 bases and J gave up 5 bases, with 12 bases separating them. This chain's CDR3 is CASSGTGWTEAFF. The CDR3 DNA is TGTGCCAGCAGCGGTACCGGGTGGACTGAAGCTTTCTTT.

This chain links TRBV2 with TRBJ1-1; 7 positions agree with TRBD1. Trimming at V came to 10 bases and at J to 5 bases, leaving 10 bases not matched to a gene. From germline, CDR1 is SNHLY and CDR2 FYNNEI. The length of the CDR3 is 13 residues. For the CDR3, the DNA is TGTGCCAATACCGACAGGGAGAAGACTGAAGCTTTCTTT. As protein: CANTDREKTEAFF. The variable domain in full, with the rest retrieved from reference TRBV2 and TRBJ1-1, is EPEVTQTPSHQVTQMGQEVILRCVPISNHLYFYWYRQILGQKVEFLVSFYNNEISEKSEIFDDQFSVERPDGSNFTLKIRSTKLEDSAMYFCANTDREKTEAFFGQGTRLTVV.

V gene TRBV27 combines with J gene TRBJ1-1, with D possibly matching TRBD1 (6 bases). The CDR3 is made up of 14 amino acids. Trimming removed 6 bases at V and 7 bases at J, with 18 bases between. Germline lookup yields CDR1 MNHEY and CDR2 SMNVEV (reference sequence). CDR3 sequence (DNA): TGTGCCAGCAGCCTTCTCGGCAGGGGTAATGAAGCTTTCTTT. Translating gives CASSLLGRGNEAFF.

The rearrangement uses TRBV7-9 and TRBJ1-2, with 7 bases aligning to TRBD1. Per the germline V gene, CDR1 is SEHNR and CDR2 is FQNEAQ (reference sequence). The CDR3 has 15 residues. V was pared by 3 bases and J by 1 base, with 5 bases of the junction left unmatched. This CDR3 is CASSFGDRNNYGYTF. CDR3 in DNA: TGTGCCAGCAGCTTCGGGGACAGAAATAACTATGGCTACACCTTC.

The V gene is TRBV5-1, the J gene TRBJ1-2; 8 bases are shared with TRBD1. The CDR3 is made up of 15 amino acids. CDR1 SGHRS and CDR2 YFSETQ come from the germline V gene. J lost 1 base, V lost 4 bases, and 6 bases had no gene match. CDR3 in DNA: TGCGCCAGCAGCCCCGCGGGACAGGATAACTATGGCTACACCTTC. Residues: CASSPAGQDNYGYTF.

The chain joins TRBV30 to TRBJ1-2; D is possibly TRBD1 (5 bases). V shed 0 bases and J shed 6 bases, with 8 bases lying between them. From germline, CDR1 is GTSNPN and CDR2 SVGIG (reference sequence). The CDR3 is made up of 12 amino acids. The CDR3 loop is CAWSVRGNGYTF. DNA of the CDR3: TGTGCCTGGAGTGTACGGGGGAATGGCTACACCTTC.

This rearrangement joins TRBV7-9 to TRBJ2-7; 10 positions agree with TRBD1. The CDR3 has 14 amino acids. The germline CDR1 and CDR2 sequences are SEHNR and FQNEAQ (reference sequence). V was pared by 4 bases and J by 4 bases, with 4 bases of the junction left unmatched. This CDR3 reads CASSWDRGGYEQYF. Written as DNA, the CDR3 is TGTGCCAGCAGCTGGGACAGGGGAGGGTACGAGCAGTACTTC.

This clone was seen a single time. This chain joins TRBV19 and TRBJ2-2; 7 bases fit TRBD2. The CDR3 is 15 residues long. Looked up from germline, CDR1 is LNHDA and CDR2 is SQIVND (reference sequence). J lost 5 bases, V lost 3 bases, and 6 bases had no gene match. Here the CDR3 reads CASSIREAGTGELFF. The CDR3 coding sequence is TGTGCCAGTAGTATTCGCGAAGCGGGGACCGGGGAGCTGTTTTTT.

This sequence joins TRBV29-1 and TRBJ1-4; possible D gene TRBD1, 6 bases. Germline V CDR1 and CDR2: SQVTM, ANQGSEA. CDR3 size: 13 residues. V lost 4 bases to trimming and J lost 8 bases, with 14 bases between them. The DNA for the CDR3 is TGCAGCGTTGGAGGGGGTAGCTCGGAAAAACTGTTTTTT. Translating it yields CSVGGGSSEKLFF.

The DNA for the CDR3 is TGTGCCAGCAGCCAGAGGGGGACAGGGTCCTACGAGCAGTACTTC. Its protein product is CASSQRGTGSYEQYF. The rearrangement uses TRBV28 and TRBJ2-7; TRBD1 aligns across 9 bases. The CDR3 is made up of 15 amino acids. CDR1 is MDHEN and CDR2 is SYDVKM in the germline V gene. J lost 1 base, V lost 6 bases, and 7 bases had no gene match.

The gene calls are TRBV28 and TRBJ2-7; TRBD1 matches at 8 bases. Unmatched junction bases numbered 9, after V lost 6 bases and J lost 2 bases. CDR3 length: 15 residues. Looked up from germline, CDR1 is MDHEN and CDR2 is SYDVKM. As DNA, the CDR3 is TGTGCCAGCAGATATAGACAGGGGCAAACCTACGAGCAGTACTTC. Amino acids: CASRYRQGQTYEQYF.